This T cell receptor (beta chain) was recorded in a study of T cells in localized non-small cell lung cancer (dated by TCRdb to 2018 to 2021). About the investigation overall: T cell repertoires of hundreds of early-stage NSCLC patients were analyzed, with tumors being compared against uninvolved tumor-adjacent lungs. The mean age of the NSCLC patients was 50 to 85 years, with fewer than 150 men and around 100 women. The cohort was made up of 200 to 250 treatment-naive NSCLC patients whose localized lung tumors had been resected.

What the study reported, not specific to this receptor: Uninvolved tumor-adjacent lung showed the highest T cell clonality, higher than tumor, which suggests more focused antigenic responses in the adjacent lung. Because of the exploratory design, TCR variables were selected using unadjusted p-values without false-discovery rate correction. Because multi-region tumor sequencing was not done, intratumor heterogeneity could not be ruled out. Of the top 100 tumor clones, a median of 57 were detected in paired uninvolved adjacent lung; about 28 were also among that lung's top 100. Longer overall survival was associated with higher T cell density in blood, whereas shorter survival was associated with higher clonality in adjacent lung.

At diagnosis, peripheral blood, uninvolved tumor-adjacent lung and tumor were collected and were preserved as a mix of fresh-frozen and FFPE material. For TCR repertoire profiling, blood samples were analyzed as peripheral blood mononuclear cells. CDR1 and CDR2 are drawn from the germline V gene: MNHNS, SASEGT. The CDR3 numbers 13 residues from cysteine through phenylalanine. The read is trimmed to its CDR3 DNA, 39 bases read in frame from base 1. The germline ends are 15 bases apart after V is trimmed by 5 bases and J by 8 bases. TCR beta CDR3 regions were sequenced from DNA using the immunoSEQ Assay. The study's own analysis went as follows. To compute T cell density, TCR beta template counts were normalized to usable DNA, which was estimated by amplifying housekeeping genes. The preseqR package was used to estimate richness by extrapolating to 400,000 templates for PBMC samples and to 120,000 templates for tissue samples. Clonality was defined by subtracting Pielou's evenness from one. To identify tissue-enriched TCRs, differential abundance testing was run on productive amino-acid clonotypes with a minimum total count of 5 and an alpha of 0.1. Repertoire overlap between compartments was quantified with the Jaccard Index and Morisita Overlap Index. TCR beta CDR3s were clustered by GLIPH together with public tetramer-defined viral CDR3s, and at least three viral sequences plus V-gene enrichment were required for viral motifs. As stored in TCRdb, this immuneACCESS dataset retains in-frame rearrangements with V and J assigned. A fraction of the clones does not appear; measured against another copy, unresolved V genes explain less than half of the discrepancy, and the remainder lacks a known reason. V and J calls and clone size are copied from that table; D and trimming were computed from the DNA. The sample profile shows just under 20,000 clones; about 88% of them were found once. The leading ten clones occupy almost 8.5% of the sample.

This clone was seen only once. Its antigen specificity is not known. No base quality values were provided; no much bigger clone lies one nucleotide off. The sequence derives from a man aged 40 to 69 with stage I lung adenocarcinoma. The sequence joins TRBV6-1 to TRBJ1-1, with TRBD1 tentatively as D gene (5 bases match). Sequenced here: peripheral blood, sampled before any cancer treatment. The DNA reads TGTGCCAGCAGTTCCGGGACCCAATACGAAGCTTTCTTT. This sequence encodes CASSSGTQYEAFF.